The 2 T cell receptor beta chains presented below share a single source sample, sequenced in a study of OX40 agonist ivuxolimab in advanced cancers. Profiled with immunoSEQ multiplex PCR; TCRdb holds only in-frame clones, not every one. The sample has fewer than 100,000 clones, roughly 91% seen once. Sequencing used CD4+ or CD8+ T cells sorted from blood, obtained in a trial of the OX40 agonist ivuxolimab. Every receptor here comes from an adult with an advanced solid tumor such as melanoma, head and neck, liver or kidney cancer.

This rearrangement joins TRBV7-3 to TRBJ2-3, with a weak D call TRBD2 (5 bases). CDR1 and CDR2 from the germline V gene are SGHTA and FQGTGA. The V end lost 2 bases, the J end lost 0 bases, and 12 bases lay between the germline ends. The CDR3 sequence is 16 residues long. The CDR3 sequence is CASSLGTSLSTDTQYF. The CDR3 DNA reads as TGTGCCAGCAGCTTAGGAACTAGTTTGAGCACAGATACGCAGTATTTT.

V gene TRBV5-4 combines with J gene TRBJ2-2; 8 bases map to TRBD1. Germline CDR1 SGHNT, CDR2 YYREEE (reference sequence). The CDR3 is 17 residues long. J was trimmed by 0 bases and V by 3 bases; bases with no gene match: 7. CDR3 bases: TGTGCCAGCAGCTCCGAATTACAGGGGGCGAACACCGGGGAGCTGTTTTTT. This translates into CASSSELQGANTGELFF.